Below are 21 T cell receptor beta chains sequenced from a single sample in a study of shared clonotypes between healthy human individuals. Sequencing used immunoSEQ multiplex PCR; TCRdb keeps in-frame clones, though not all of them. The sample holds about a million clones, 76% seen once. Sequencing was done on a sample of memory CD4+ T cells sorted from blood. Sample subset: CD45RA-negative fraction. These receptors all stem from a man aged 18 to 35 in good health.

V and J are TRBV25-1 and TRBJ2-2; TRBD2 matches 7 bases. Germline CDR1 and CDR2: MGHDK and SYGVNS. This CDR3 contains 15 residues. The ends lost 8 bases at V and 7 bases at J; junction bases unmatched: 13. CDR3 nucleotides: TGTGCCAGCTCCAATTCCGGGAGGTTGAACGGGGAGCTGTTTTTT. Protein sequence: CASSNSGRLNGELFF.

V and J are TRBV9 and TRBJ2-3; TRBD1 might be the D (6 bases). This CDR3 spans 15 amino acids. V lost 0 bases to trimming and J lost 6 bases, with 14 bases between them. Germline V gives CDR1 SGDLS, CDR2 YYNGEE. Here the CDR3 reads CASSVGLGAGDTQYF. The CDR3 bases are TGTGCCAGCAGCGTAGGGTTGGGGGCAGGGGATACGCAGTATTTT.

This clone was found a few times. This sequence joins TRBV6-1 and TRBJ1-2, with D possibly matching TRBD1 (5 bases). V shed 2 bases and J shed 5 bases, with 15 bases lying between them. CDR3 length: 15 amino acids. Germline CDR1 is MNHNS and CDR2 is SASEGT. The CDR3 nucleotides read TGTGCCAGCAGTGAACTCCCAGGGTTTGGGTATGGCTACACCTTC. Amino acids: CASSELPGFGYGYTF.

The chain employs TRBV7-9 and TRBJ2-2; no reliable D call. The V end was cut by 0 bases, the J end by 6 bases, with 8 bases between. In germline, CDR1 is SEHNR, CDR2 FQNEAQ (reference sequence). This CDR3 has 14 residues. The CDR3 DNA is TGTGCCAGCAGCTTAGCGTTTCCCTCCGGGGAGCTGTTTTTT. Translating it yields CASSLAFPSGELFF.

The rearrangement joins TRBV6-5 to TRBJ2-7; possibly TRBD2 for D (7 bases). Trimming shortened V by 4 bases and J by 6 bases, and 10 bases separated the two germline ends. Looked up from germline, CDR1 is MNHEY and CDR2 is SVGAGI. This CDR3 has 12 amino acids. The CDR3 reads CASSWGGLEQYF. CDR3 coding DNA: TGTGCCAGCAGTTGGGGGGGGCTCGAGCAGTACTTC.

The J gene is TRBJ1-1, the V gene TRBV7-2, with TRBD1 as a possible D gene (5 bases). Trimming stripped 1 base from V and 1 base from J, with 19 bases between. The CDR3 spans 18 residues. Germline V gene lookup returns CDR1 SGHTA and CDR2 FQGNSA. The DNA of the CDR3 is TGTGCCAGCAGCTTAGTTTCCAGGAGCGGGGCCGGGAACACTGAAGCTTTCTTT. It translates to CASSLVSRSGAGNTEAFF.

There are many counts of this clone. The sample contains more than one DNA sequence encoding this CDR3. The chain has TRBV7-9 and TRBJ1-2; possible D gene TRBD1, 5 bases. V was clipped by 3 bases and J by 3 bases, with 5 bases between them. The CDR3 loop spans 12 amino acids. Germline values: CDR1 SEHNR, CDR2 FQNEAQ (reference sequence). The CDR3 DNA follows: TGTGCCAGCAGCTTGACAGACTATGGCTACACCTTC. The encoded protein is CASSLTDYGYTF.

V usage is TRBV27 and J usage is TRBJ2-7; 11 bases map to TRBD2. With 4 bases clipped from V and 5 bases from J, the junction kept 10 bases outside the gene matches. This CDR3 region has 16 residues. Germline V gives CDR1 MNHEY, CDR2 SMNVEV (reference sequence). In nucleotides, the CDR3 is TGTGCCAGCAGTTCCCCCCCGACTAGCGGGGTACACGAGCAGTACTTC. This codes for CASSSPPTSGVHEQYF.

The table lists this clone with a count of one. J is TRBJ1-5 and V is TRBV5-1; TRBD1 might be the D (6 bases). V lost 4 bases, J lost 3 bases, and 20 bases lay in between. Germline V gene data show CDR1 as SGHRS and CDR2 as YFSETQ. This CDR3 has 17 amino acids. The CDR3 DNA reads TGCGCCAGCAGCCTGAACCCCGGACAGAGCTTCAATCAGCCCCAGCATTTT. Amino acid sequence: CASSLNPGQSFNQPQHF. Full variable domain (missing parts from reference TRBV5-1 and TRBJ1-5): KAGVTQTPRYLIKTRGQQVTLSCSPISGHRSVSWYQQTPGQGLQFLFEYFSETQRNKGNFPGRFSGRQFSNSRSEMNVSTLELGDSALYLCASSLNPGQSFNQPQHFGDGTRLSIL.

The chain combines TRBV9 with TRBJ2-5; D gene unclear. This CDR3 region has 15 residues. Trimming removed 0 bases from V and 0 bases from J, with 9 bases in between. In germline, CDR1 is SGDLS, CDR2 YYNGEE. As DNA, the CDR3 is TGTGCCAGCAGCGTAGAAGCGCCACACCAAGAGACCCAGTACTTC. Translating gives CASSVEAPHQETQYF.

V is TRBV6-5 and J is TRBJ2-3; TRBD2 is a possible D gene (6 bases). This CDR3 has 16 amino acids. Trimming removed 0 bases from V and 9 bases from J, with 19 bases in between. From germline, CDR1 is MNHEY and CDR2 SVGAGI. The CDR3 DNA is TGTGCCAGCAGTTACTCGGTTCGGGCGGGGAAGGACACGCAGTATTTT. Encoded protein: CASSYSVRAGKDTQYF.

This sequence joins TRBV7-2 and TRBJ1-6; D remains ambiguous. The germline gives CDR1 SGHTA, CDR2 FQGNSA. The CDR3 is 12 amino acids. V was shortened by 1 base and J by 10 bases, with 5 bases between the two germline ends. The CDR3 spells CASSLVPSPLHF. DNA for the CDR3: TGTGCCAGCAGCTTAGTCCCCTCACCCCTCCACTTT.

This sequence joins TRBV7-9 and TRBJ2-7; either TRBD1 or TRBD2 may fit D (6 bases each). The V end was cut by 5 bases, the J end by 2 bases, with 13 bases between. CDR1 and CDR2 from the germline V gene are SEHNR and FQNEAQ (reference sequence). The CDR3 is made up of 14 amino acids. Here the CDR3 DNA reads TGTGCCAGCAGCCCCCCGGGGGCTGCCTACGAGCAGTACTTC. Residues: CASSPPGAAYEQYF.

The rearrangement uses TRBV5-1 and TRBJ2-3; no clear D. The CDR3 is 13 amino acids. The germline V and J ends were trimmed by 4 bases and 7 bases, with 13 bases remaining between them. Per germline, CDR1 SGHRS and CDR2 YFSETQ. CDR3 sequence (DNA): TGCGCCAGCAGCGCCGAGGCGGAGTATACGCAGTATTTT. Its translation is CASSAEAEYTQYF.

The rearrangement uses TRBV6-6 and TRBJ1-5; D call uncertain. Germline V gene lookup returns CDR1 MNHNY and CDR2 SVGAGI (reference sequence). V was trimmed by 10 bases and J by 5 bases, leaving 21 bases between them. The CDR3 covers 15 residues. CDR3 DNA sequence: TGTGCCATCACGCCGGACGGCCGTGGTTATCAGCCCCAGCATTTT. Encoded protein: CAITPDGRGYQPQHF.

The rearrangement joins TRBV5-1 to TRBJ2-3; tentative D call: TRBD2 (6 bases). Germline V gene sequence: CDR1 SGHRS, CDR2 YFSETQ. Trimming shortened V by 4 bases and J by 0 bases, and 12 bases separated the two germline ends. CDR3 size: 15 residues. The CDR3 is CASSPLAHSTDTQYF. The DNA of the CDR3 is TGCGCCAGCAGCCCACTAGCTCACAGCACAGATACGCAGTATTTT.

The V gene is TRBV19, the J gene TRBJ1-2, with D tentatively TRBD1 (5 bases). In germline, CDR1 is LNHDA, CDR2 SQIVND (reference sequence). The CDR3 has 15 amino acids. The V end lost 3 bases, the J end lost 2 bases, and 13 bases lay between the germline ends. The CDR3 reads CASSMERGGNYGYTF. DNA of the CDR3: TGTGCCAGTAGTATGGAAAGGGGAGGGAACTATGGCTACACCTTC.

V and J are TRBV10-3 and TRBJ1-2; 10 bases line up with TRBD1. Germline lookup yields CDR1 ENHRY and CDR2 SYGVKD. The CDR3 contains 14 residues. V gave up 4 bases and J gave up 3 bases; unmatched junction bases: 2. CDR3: CAISGTGGDYGYTF. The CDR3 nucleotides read TGTGCCATCAGTGGGACAGGGGGTGACTATGGCTACACCTTC.

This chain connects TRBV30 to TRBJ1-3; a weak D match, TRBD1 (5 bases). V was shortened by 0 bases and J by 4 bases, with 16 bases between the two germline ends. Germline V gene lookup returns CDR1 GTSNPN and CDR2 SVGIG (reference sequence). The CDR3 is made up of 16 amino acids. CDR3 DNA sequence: TGTGCCTGGAGTGTTAATAAGGGGCTGTCCGGAAACACCATATATTTT. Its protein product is CAWSVNKGLSGNTIYF.

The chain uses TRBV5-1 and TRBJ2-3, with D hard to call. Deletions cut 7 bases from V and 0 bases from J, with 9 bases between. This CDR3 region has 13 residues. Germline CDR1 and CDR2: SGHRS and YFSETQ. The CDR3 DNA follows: TGCGCCAGCGGCCTTTCTAGCACAGATACGCAGTATTTT. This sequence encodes CASGLSSTDTQYF.

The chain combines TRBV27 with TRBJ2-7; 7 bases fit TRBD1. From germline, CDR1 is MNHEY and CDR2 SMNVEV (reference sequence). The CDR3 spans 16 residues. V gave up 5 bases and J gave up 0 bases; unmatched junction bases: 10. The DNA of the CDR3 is TGTGCCAGCAGTCCGACCGGGACAGTGCCCTCCTACGAGCAGTACTTC. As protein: CASSPTGTVPSYEQYF.